This is a list of T cell receptor beta chains from one sample in a study of blood T cell repertoires in COVID-19. Using immunoSEQ multiplex PCR, the repertoire was profiled, and TCRdb retains in-frame clones only, with some absent. The data hold roughly 150,000 clones, with more than 65% observed a single time. The sample consisted of peripheral blood. The receptor set was obtained from an elderly woman with active or convalescent COVID-19. Each CDR3 is given with its conserved first and last residue. The D gene is left open where the match is weak. Only part of the rows carry a size: once, few, many, or a class if the clone is expanded.

V gene: TRBV30
CDR3 length: 16
clone size: .
J gene: TRBJ1-2
D gene: .
CDR3 DNA: TGTGCCTGGAGTAAAACAGGGTTTCCCGATAACTATGGCTACACCTTC
CDR3 protein: CAWSKTGFPDNYGYTF

V gene: TRBV7-3
CDR3 length: 14
clone size: .
J gene: TRBJ1-1
D gene: TRBD1
CDR3 DNA: TGTGCCAGCAGCTTAGACAGGACAGGTACTGAAGCTTTCTTT
CDR3 protein: CASSLDRTGTEAFF

V gene: TRBV19
CDR3 length: 15
clone size: .
J gene: TRBJ1-1
D gene: TRBD1
CDR3 DNA: TGTGCCAGTACATCGGCCGGGACAGAATCCACTGAAGCTTTCTTT
CDR3 protein: CASTSAGTESTEAFF

V gene: TRBV6-6
CDR3 length: 16
clone size: .
J gene: TRBJ1-5
D gene: TRBD1
CDR3 DNA: TGTGCCAGCAGTTACTCGGACAGGGGGTCGGGTCAGCCCCAGCATTTT
CDR3 protein: CASSYSDRGSGQPQHF

V gene: TRBV7-9
CDR3 length: 15
clone size: .
J gene: TRBJ2-5
D gene: TRBD2
CDR3 DNA: TGTGCCAGCAGCTTAGACAGCGGGAGGGTTCAGACCCAGTACTTC
CDR3 protein: CASSLDSGRVQTQYF

V gene: TRBV5-5
CDR3 length: 17
clone size: few
J gene: TRBJ1-4
D gene: TRBD1
CDR3 DNA: TGTGCCAGCCAGTTGACAGGGGAATTTTGGACTAATGAAAAACTGTTTTTT
CDR3 protein: CASQLTGEFWTNEKLFF

V gene: TRBV6-2/TRBV6-3
CDR3 length: 15
clone size: once
J gene: TRBJ2-3
D gene: .
CDR3 DNA: TGTGCCAGCAGTTACGGGCCAGGAACCACAGATACGCAGTATTTT
CDR3 protein: CASSYGPGTTDTQYF

V gene: TRBV19
CDR3 length: 15
clone size: few
J gene: TRBJ1-4
D gene: .
CDR3 DNA: TGTGCCAGTAGTATAGATGGTCAGAGGTTAGAAAAACTGTTTTTT
CDR3 protein: CASSIDGQRLEKLFF

V gene: TRBV14
CDR3 length: 17
clone size: .
J gene: TRBJ2-3
D gene: .
CDR3 DNA: TGTGCCAGCAGCCAAGCCCTCCTGAGCGGACTCACAGATACGCAGTATTTT
CDR3 protein: CASSQALLSGLTDTQYF

V gene: TRBV7-2
CDR3 length: 15
clone size: .
J gene: TRBJ2-1
D gene: TRBD2
CDR3 DNA: TGTGCCAGCAGCTTAGCGGGGGGGGCCTACAATGAGCAGTTCTTC
CDR3 protein: CASSLAGGAYNEQFF

V gene: TRBV6-5
CDR3 length: 14
clone size: .
J gene: TRBJ1-1
D gene: TRBD1
CDR3 DNA: TGTGCCAGCAGACCGACAGGGCTAAACACTGAAGCTTTCTTT
CDR3 protein: CASRPTGLNTEAFF

V gene: TRBV28
CDR3 length: 14
clone size: .
J gene: TRBJ2-7
D gene: .
CDR3 DNA: TGTGCCAGCAGCCCCCCGGGGGTGTCCTACGAGCAGTACTTC
CDR3 protein: CASSPPGVSYEQYF

V gene: TRBV5-1
CDR3 length: 13
clone size: .
J gene: TRBJ2-5
D gene: .
CDR3 DNA: TGCGCCAGCAGCACCGGACAGAAAGAGACCCAGTACTTC
CDR3 protein: CASSTGQKETQYF

V gene: TRBV27
CDR3 length: 13
clone size: .
J gene: TRBJ1-1
D gene: .
CDR3 DNA: TGTGCCACCAGATTTAACAGGGTAACTGAAGCTTTCTTT
CDR3 protein: CATRFNRVTEAFF

V gene: TRBV28
CDR3 length: 14
clone size: .
J gene: TRBJ1-1
D gene: .
CDR3 DNA: TGTGCCAGCATCCCCGGGGGAAGTTACACTGAAGCTTTCTTT
CDR3 protein: CASIPGGSYTEAFF

V gene: TRBV7-9
CDR3 length: 16
clone size: few
J gene: TRBJ2-3
D gene: TRBD1
CDR3 DNA: TGTGCCAGCAGCTTCGGAGGGACAGGGAACACAGATACGCAGTATTTT
CDR3 protein: CASSFGGTGNTDTQYF

V gene: TRBV15
CDR3 length: 16
clone size: .
J gene: TRBJ1-4
D gene: .
CDR3 DNA: TGTGCCACCAGCAGAGAACAGACATCAACTAATGAAAAACTGTTTTTT
CDR3 protein: CATSREQTSTNEKLFF

V gene: TRBV18
CDR3 length: 14
clone size: .
J gene: TRBJ2-2
D gene: .
CDR3 DNA: TGTGCCAGCTCACCACCGCTACGGACCGGGGAGCTGTTTTTT
CDR3 protein: CASSPPLRTGELFF

V gene: TRBV19
CDR3 length: 14
clone size: .
J gene: TRBJ1-3
D gene: TRBD1
CDR3 DNA: TGTGCCAGTAGACCTAGTGGGCAGGGGGACACCATATATTTT
CDR3 protein: CASRPSGQGDTIYF

V gene: TRBV6-1
CDR3 length: 17
clone size: .
J gene: TRBJ1-5
D gene: .
CDR3 DNA: TGTGCCAGCAGTGAACTGAGGGGGATTAGGTACAATCAGCCCCAGCATTTT
CDR3 protein: CASSELRGIRYNQPQHF

V gene: TRBV7-8
CDR3 length: 14
clone size: .
J gene: TRBJ2-5
D gene: .
CDR3 DNA: TGTGCCAGCAGCTTAGACCGGGTTGGGGAGACCCAGTACTTC
CDR3 protein: CASSLDRVGETQYF

V gene: TRBV19
CDR3 length: 14
clone size: .
J gene: TRBJ2-1
D gene: TRBD1
CDR3 DNA: TGTGCCAGTCGGGGCAGGGGGACCTACAATGAGCAGTTCTTC
CDR3 protein: CASRGRGTYNEQFF

V gene: TRBV6-6
CDR3 length: 16
clone size: .
J gene: TRBJ2-7
D gene: .
CDR3 DNA: TGTGCCAGCAGTAACAGACAGTCCTCCTACTCCTACGAGCAGTACTTC
CDR3 protein: CASSNRQSSYSYEQYF

V gene: TRBV28
CDR3 length: 15
clone size: .
J gene: TRBJ1-5
D gene: .
CDR3 DNA: TGTGCCAGCGGTTGGGGCAGGGGACTATATCAGCCCCAGCATTTT
CDR3 protein: CASGWGRGLYQPQHF

V gene: TRBV6-5
CDR3 length: 15
clone size: .
J gene: TRBJ2-7
D gene: .
CDR3 DNA: TGTGCCAGCAGTTACCAGGCTAGCAGCTCCTACGAGCAGTACTTC
CDR3 protein: CASSYQASSSYEQYF

V gene: TRBV28
CDR3 length: 14
clone size: .
J gene: TRBJ1-2
D gene: .
CDR3 DNA: TGTGCCAGCAGTCCGCAGGGGACTAACTATGGCTACACCTTC
CDR3 protein: CASSPQGTNYGYTF

V gene: TRBV5-1
CDR3 length: 15
clone size: .
J gene: TRBJ1-5
D gene: TRBD1
CDR3 DNA: TGCGCCAGCAGCCCGACAGGGCTCGATGGTCAGCCCCAGCATTTT
CDR3 protein: CASSPTGLDGQPQHF

V gene: TRBV2
CDR3 length: 15
clone size: .
J gene: TRBJ2-2
D gene: .
CDR3 DNA: TGTGCCAGCAGTGCTGACTACCCGAACACCGGGGAGCTGTTTTTT
CDR3 protein: CASSADYPNTGELFF

V gene: TRBV6-5
CDR3 length: 14
clone size: .
J gene: TRBJ2-2
D gene: .
CDR3 DNA: TGTGCCAGCAGTTACGGACTGAACACCGGGGAGCTGTTTTTT
CDR3 protein: CASSYGLNTGELFF

V gene: TRBV10-1
CDR3 length: 15
clone size: .
J gene: TRBJ2-1
D gene: .
CDR3 DNA: TGCGCCAGCAGTAATTTGCCTAGCGACATCAATGAGCAGTTCTTC
CDR3 protein: CASSNLPSDINEQFF

V gene: TRBV19
CDR3 length: 13
clone size: .
J gene: TRBJ2-3
D gene: TRBD1
CDR3 DNA: TGTGCCAGTAGTACCGACAGGGGATATACGCAGTATTTT
CDR3 protein: CASSTDRGYTQYF

V gene: TRBV13
CDR3 length: 14
clone size: .
J gene: TRBJ2-1
D gene: .
CDR3 DNA: TGTGCCAGCAGCTTCCCGAGCTCCTACAATGAGCAGTTCTTC
CDR3 protein: CASSFPSSYNEQFF

V gene: TRBV3-1/TRBV3-2
CDR3 length: 14
clone size: .
J gene: TRBJ2-5
D gene: TRBD2
CDR3 DNA: TGTGCCAGCAGCCCTAGCGGGAGAGGTGAGACCCAGTACTTC
CDR3 protein: CASSPSGRGETQYF

V gene: TRBV10-3
CDR3 length: 16
clone size: .
J gene: TRBJ1-1
D gene: .
CDR3 DNA: TGTGCCATCAGTGAGAACACGGGGGTTAAAAAGACTGAAGCTTTCTTT
CDR3 protein: CAISENTGVKKTEAFF

V gene: TRBV9
CDR3 length: 20
clone size: .
J gene: TRBJ2-3
D gene: TRBD2
CDR3 DNA: TGTGCCAGCAGCCCCGCGGGTCGAGCGGGAGGACCTACTAGCACAGATACGCAGTATTTT
CDR3 protein: CASSPAGRAGGPTSTDTQYF

V gene: TRBV18
CDR3 length: 15
clone size: many
J gene: TRBJ2-2
D gene: TRBD1
CDR3 DNA: TGTGCCAGCTCACCCCGACAGGGTGACGCCGGGGAGCTGTTTTTT
CDR3 protein: CASSPRQGDAGELFF